This T cell receptor beta chain was recorded in a study of blood T cells in healthy people across ages. Study as a whole: Researchers report that template switching captured about one barcoded beta molecule per two T cells. Study outcomes and limitations: Long-lived and aged donors differed, with more naive CD4+ cells and higher diversity in the long-lived. In older individuals, TCR beta diversity per million T cells was lower, falling roughly linearly with age.

A second roughly 7 to 12 cycle PCR used barcoded and J-beta primers. TCRdb analysed the 5' RACE reads with MiXCR anew, one entry per CDR3 protein. The table includes 550,000 to 750,000 distinct CDR3 sequences, approximately 21% detected once. This clonotype was found a few times. Its antigen is not known. The sequenced sample consisted of blood. The clonotype comes from a man aged 70 or older in good health.

CDR3 DNA: TGCGCCAGCAGCTTGGATGTAGAAATCTCCTACAATGAGCAGTTCTTC. It translates to CASSLDVEISYNEQFF. The V and J genes are TRBV5-1 and TRBJ2-1, with no clear D. CDR1 SGHRS and CDR2 YFSETQ come from the germline V gene. CDR3 size: 16 residues. V was shortened by 0 bases and J by 0 bases, with 10 bases between the two germline ends.